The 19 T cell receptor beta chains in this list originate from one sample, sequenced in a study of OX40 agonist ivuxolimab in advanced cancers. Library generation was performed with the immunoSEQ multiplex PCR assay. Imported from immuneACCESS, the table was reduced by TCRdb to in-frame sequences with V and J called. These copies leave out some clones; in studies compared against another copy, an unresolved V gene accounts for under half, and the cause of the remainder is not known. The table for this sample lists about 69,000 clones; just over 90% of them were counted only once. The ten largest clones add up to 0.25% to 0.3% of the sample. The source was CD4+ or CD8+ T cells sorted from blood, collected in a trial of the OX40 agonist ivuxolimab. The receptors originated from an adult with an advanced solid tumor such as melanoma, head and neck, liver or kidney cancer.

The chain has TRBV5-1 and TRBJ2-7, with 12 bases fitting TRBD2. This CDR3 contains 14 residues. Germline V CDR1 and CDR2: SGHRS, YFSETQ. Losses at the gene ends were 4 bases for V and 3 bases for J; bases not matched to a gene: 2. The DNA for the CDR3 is TGCGCCAGCAGCGAGACTAGCGGGAGCTACGAGCAGTACTTC. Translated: CASSETSGSYEQYF.

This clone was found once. The CDR3 region has the DNA TGTGCCACCGGCCCGGGACTAGCGGTTCTGGATGAGCAGTTCTTC. Protein product: CATGPGLAVLDEQFF. J is TRBJ2-1 and V is TRBV15; 11 bases agree with TRBD2. With V trimmed by 8 bases and J by 8 bases, 11 bases remained unmatched. CDR1 is LNHNV, CDR2 YYDKDF, per germline (reference sequence). This CDR3 is 15 amino acids long. Full variable domain (rest looked up from reference TRBV15 and TRBJ2-1): DAMVIQNPRYQVTQFGKPVTLSCSQTLNHNVMYWYQQKSSQAPKLLFHYYDKDFNNEADTPDNFQSRRPNTSFCFLDIRSPGLGDTAMYLCATGPGLAVLDEQFFGPGTRLTVL.

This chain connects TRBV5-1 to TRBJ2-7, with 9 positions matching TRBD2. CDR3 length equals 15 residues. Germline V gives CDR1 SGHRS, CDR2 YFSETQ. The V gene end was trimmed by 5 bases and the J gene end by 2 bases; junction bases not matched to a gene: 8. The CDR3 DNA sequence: TGCGCCAGCAGATCCGTTCTAGCGGGGACCTACGAGCAGTACTTC. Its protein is CASRSVLAGTYEQYF.

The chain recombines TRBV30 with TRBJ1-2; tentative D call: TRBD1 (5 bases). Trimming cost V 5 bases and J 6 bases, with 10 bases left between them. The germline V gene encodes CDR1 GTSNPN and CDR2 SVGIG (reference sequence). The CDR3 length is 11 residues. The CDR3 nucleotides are TGTGCCTGGGGGCCGGGGGATGGCTACACCTTC. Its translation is CAWGPGDGYTF.

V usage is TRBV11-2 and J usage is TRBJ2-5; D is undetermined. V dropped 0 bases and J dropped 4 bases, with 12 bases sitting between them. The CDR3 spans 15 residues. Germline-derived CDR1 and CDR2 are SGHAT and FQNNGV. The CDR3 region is CASSLDRSSLETQYF. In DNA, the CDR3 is TGTGCCAGCAGCTTAGATCGGTCTTCACTAGAGACCCAGTACTTC.

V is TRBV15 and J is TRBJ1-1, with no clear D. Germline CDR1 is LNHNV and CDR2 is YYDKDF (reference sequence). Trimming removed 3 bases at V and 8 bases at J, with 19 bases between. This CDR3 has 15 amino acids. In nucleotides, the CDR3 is TGTGCCACCAGCAGTCAGTCCGGGATCCTGGGGGAAGCTTTCTTT. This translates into CATSSQSGILGEAFF.

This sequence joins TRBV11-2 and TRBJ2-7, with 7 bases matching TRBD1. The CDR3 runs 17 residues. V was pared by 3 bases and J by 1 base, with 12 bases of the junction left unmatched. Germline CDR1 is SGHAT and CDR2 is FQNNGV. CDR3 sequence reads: CASSLQGTAHISYEQYF. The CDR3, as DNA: TGTGCCAGCAGCTTGCAGGGGACAGCGCATATTTCCTACGAGCAGTACTTC.

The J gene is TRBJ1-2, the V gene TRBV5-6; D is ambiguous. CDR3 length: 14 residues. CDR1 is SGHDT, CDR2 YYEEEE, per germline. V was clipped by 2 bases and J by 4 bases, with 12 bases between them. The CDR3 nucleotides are TGTGCCAGCAGCTTAAGTGTAAGTCCCTATGGCTACACCTTC. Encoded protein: CASSLSVSPYGYTF.

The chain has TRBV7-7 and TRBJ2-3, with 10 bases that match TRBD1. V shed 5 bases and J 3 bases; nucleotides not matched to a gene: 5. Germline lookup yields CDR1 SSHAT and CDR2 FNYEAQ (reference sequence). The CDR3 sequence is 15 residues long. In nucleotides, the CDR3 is TGTGCCAGCAGCCCAGGGACAGGGGTGACAGATACGCAGTATTTT. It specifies CASSPGTGVTDTQYF.

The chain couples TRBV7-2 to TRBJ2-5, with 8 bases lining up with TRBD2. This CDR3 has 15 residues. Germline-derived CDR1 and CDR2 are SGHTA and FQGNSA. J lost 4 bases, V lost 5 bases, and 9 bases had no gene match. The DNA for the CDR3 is TGTGCCAGCAGCCGGGATGGGGCGGGAGGAGAGACCCAGTACTTC. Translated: CASSRDGAGGETQYF.

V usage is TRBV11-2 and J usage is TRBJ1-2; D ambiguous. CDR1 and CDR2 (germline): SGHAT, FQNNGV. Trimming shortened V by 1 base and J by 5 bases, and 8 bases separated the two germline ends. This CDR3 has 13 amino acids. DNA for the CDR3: TGTGCCAGCAGCTTAGGGGAAGCTTATGGCTACACCTTC. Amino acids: CASSLGEAYGYTF.

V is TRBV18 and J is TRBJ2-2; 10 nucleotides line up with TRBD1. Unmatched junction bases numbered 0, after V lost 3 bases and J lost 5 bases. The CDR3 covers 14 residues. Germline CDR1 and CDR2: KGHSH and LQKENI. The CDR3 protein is CASSPGQGTGELFF. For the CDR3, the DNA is TGTGCCAGCTCACCGGGACAGGGGACCGGGGAGCTGTTTTTT.

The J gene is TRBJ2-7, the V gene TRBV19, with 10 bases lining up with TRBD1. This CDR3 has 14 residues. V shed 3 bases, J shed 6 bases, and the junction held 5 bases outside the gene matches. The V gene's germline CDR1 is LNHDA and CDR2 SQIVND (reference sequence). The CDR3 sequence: CASSMGTGAGEQYF. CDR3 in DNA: TGTGCCAGTAGTATGGGGACAGGGGCCGGCGAGCAGTACTTC.

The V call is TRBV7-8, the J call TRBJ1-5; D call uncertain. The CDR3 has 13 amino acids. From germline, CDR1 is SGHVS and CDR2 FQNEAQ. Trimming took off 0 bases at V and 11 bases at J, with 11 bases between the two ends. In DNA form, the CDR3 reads TGTGCCAGCAGCTTAGCGTCCAGCGGGGCCCAGCATTTT. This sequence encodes CASSLASSGAQHF.

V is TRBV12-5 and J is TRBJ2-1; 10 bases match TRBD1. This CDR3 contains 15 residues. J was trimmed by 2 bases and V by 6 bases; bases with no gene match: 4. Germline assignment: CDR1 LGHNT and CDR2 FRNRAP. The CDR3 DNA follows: TGTGCTAGTGGCCCCGGACAGGGGGCCTACAATGAGCAGTTCTTC. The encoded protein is CASGPGQGAYNEQFF.

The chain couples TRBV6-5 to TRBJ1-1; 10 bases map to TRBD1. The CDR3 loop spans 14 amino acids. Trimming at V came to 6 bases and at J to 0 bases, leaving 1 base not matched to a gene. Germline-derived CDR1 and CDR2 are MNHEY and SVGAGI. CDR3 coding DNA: TGTGCCAGCAGGGACAGGGGGATGAACACTGAAGCTTTCTTT. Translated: CASRDRGMNTEAFF.

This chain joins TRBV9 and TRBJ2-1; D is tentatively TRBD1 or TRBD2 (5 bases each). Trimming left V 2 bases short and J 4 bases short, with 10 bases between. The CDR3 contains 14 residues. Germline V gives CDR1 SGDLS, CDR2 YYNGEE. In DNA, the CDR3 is TGTGCCAGCAGCGTGGGGGAGTGGTACAATGAGCAGTTCTTC. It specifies CASSVGEWYNEQFF.

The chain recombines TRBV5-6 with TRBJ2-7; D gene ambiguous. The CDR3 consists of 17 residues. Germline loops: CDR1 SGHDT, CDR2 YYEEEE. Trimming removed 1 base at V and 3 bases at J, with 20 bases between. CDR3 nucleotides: TGTGCCAGCAGCTTGTTGGAGTCAGCCCTCCTTGGCTACGAGCAGTACTTC. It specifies CASSLLESALLGYEQYF.

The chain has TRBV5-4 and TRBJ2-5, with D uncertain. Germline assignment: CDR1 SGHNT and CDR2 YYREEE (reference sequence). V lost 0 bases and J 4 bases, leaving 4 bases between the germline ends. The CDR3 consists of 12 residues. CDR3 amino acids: CASSLAGETQYF. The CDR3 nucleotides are TGTGCCAGCAGCTTGGCCGGAGAGACCCAGTACTTC.